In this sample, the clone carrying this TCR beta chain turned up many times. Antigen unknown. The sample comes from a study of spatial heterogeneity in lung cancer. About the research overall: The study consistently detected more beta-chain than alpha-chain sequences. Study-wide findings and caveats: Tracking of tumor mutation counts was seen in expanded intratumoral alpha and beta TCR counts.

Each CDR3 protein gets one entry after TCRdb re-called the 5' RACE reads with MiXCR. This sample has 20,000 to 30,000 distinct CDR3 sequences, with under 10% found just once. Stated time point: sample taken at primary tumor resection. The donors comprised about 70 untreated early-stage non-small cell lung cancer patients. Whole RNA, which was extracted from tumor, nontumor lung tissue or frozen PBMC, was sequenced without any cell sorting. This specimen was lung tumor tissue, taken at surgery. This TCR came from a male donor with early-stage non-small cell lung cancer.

The CDR3 reads CASSEQGALAKNIQYF. The DNA for the CDR3 is TGTGCCAGCAGTGAGCAAGGGGCTTTGGCCAAAAACATTCAGTACTTC. The genes are TRBV6-2 or TRBV6-3 and TRBJ2-4; D is possibly TRBD1 (5 bases). Germline V lookup: CDR1 MNHEY, CDR2 SVGEGT. The V gene lost 5 bases and the J gene lost 1 base, with 15 bases spanning the gap. The CDR3 runs to 16 residues.